The 7 T cell receptor beta chains below come from one sample, sequenced in a study of response to subunit inactivated influenza vaccine. TCRdb reprocessed the RT-PCR reads with MiXCR, giving one entry per CDR3 protein. The data contain fewer than 800,000 distinct CDR3 sequences, roughly 14% of them singletons. The sample was PBMCs from blood, taken 12 days after vaccination. The receptors originated from a man over 45 who received an inactivated influenza vaccine.

The gene calls are TRBV6-1 and TRBJ1-5; no reliable D call. The V gene lost 7 bases and the J gene lost 6 bases, with 13 bases spanning the gap. The CDR3 has 13 residues. CDR1 and CDR2 (germline): MNHNS, SASEGT. CDR3 region: CASTTADGQPQHF. The CDR3 DNA reads TGTGCCAGCACCACTGCTGACGGTCAGCCCCAGCATTTT.

This clonotype was seen a few times. The chain joins TRBV7-8 to TRBJ2-4, with D perhaps assigned TRBD1 or TRBD2 (7 bases each). Per germline, CDR1 SGHVS and CDR2 FQNEAQ. CDR3 size: 16 residues. V was shortened by 5 bases and J by 2 bases, with 16 bases between the two germline ends. The CDR3 is CASSHARGGTKNIQYF. The CDR3, as DNA: TGTGCCAGCAGCCACGCCAGGGGGGGTACCAAAAACATTCAGTACTTC.

This clonotype came up a few times. This chain connects TRBV30 to TRBJ2-5, with TRBD1 identical over 7 bases. This CDR3 comprises 14 residues. Germline CDR1 GTSNPN, CDR2 SVGIG (reference sequence). V gave up 4 bases and J gave up 1 base; unmatched junction bases: 6. The CDR3 coding sequence is TGTGCCTGGATCCCGGGACAGCCCCAAGAGACCCAGTACTTC. This encodes CAWIPGQPQETQYF.

V and J are TRBV7-9 and TRBJ2-7; D is perhaps TRBD1 (5 bases). CDR1 and CDR2 (germline): SEHNR, FQNEAQ (reference sequence). This CDR3 contains 16 residues. Trimming took off 5 bases at V and 2 bases at J, with 19 bases between the two ends. The CDR3 sequence is CASSQIMGQGTYEQYF. CDR3 sequence (DNA): TGTGCCAGCAGCCAGATCATGGGGCAGGGAACCTACGAGCAGTACTTC.

The V call is TRBV27, the J call TRBJ2-1; unclear D gene. V lost 1 base and J 3 bases, leaving 13 bases between the germline ends. The germline V gene encodes CDR1 MNHEY and CDR2 SMNVEV (reference sequence). The CDR3 has 16 residues. The CDR3: CASSLLVGEVYNEQFF. Written as DNA, the CDR3 is TGTGCCAGCAGTTTATTGGTCGGAGAGGTCTACAATGAGCAGTTCTTC.

The genes are TRBV12-3 or TRBV12-4 and TRBJ1-2; 8 positions agree with TRBD1. This CDR3 spans 13 amino acids. Unmatched junction bases numbered 6, after V lost 6 bases and J lost 6 bases. This CDR3 is CASRTGEFDGYTF. The CDR3 nucleotides are TGTGCCAGCAGGACAGGGGAATTCGATGGCTACACCTTC.

As to this clonotype: Without the conserved terminal phenylalanine or tryptophan, this CDR3 likely stems from a read error. The CDR3 spells CASSPGRQGGLNEQFI. The CDR3, as DNA: TGTGCCAGCAGCCCCGGGAGACAGGGAGGTCTCAATGAGCAGTTCATC. The rearrangement uses TRBV7-8 and TRBJ2-1; a weak D match, TRBD1 (7 bases). CDR3 length: 16 residues. The V end lost 5 bases, the J end lost 6 bases, and 20 bases lay between the germline ends. Looked up from germline, CDR1 is SGHVS and CDR2 is FQNEAQ.